Shown below are 18 T cell receptor beta chains from a single sample sequenced in a study of shared clonotypes between healthy human individuals. The protocol was immunoSEQ multiplex PCR, while the TCRdb copy is restricted to in-frame clones and leaves out a portion. The sample shows some 2,500,000 clones, roughly 93% of them seen only once. What was sequenced was naive CD4+ T cells from PBMCs. Subset: CD45RA+ positively selected. These receptor sequences come from a man aged 18 to 30 in good health. Some clones in this sample may be carry-over from other donors' samples.

The chain joins TRBV2 to TRBJ1-3, with D unclear. This CDR3 is built from 17 residues. Germline CDR1 is SNHLY and CDR2 is FYNNEI. V lost 7 bases and J 4 bases, leaving 23 bases between the germline ends. CDR3 nucleotides: TGTGCCAGCAACCCTGAAAAGCTTACAACCCTAGGAAACACCATATATTTT. It is translated as CASNPEKLTTLGNTIYF.

The CDR3 loop is CASSLAQGIGTGYTF. The CDR3 region has the DNA TGTGCCAGCAGCTTAGCACAGGGGATAGGGACTGGCTACACCTTC. The chain has TRBV7-9 and TRBJ1-2, with 7 bases aligning to TRBD1. The ends lost 0 bases at V and 7 bases at J; junction bases unmatched: 8. Germline V gene lookup returns CDR1 SEHNR and CDR2 FQNEAQ (reference sequence). This CDR3 region has 15 residues.

The chain carries TRBV7-3 and TRBJ2-1, with D maybe TRBD2 (5 bases). This CDR3 has 13 amino acids. The germline V gene encodes CDR1 SGHTA and CDR2 FQGTGA. Trimming pared 1 base from V and 8 bases from J, leaving 9 bases between. The CDR3 nucleotides read TGTGCCAGCAGCTTAATAGGAGGCTATGAGCAGTTCTTC. This translates into CASSLIGGYEQFF.

CDR3 in amino acids: CASSPEFGSYEQYF. Here the CDR3 DNA reads TGTGCCAGCAGCCCAGAATTCGGGTCCTACGAGCAGTACTTC. This rearrangement joins TRBV7-2 to TRBJ2-7; D not resolved. This CDR3 spans 14 amino acids. Per germline, CDR1 SGHTA and CDR2 FQGNSA. V shed 5 bases and J shed 1 base, with 12 bases lying between them.

This rearrangement joins TRBV11-2 to TRBJ2-2, with D unresolved. In germline, CDR1 is SGHAT, CDR2 FQNNGV. CDR3 length equals 16 residues. V was trimmed by 2 bases and J by 8 bases, leaving 18 bases between them. Written as DNA, the CDR3 is TGTGCCAGCAGCTTACTCCCGGTGGCCCTTACGGGGGAGCTGTTTTTT. Its protein product is CASSLLPVALTGELFF.

The chain couples TRBV28 to TRBJ2-1, with 8 bases that match TRBD1. The CDR3 totals 16 residues. J gave up 2 bases and V 1 base, and 4 bases lay outside the gene matches. Germline V gene sequence: CDR1 MDHEN, CDR2 SYDVKM. In DNA, the CDR3 is TGTGCCAGCAGTTTATTTCGGACAGGGACCTACAATGAGCAGTTCTTC. This encodes CASSLFRTGTYNEQFF.

The gene calls are TRBV5-4 and TRBJ2-5, with D unclear. Germline values: CDR1 SGHNT, CDR2 YYREEE (reference sequence). This CDR3 region has 14 residues. V lost 4 bases and J 4 bases, leaving 14 bases between the germline ends. CDR3 bases: TGTGCCAGCAGCACACGCAACCCGGGAGAGACCCAGTACTTC. Translated: CASSTRNPGETQYF.

With regard to this clone: This sample includes further DNA sequences coding for the same CDR3. The rearrangement uses TRBV11-1 and TRBJ2-7; D is uncertain. The CDR3 consists of 14 residues. V lost 2 bases and J 1 base, leaving 9 bases between the germline ends. Per germline, CDR1 SGHAT and CDR2 FQDESV (reference sequence). The CDR3 sequence: CASSLMGTSYEQYF. The DNA for the CDR3 is TGTGCCAGCAGCTTAATGGGCACATCCTACGAGCAGTACTTC.

The rearrangement joins TRBV19 to TRBJ2-7, with 9 bases lining up with TRBD1. The CDR3 runs 13 residues. Germline V gene data show CDR1 as LNHDA and CDR2 as SQIVND (reference sequence). V lost 6 bases to trimming and J lost 5 bases; unmatched junction nucleotides: 5. The CDR3 spells CASRGTGRHEQYF. In nucleotides, the CDR3 is TGTGCCAGTAGGGGGACAGGGAGGCACGAGCAGTACTTC.

This clone was seen only a few times. This chain uses TRBV11-2 with TRBJ1-4; no definite D call. V dropped 6 bases and J dropped 5 bases, with 10 bases sitting between them. The CDR3 is 13 residues long. Germline CDR1 and CDR2: SGHAT and FQNNGV. CDR3 protein: CASSPWGNEKLFF. The CDR3 nucleotides are TGTGCCAGCAGTCCCTGGGGAAATGAAAAACTGTTTTTT.

J is TRBJ1-3 and V is TRBV25-1, with 7 bases identical to TRBD1. The CDR3 extends over 17 amino acids. Unmatched junction bases numbered 8, after V lost 3 bases and J lost 0 bases. Germline CDR1 is MGHDK and CDR2 is SYGVNS. The CDR3 protein is CASSDWSGQNSGNTIYF. As DNA, the CDR3 is TGTGCCAGCAGTGATTGGTCGGGACAGAACTCTGGAAACACCATATATTTT.

The rearrangement joins TRBV4-1 to TRBJ1-1; TRBD1 matches at 7 bases. Per the germline V gene, CDR1 is MGHRA and CDR2 is YSYEKL. This CDR3 is built from 18 residues. The junction had 15 bases not matched to a gene; V was cut back by 2 bases and J by 3 bases. The CDR3 DNA is TGCGCCAGCAGCCAACCTTGGACAGGCCCACCTCGGGACACTGAAGCTTTCTTT. It codes for CASSQPWTGPPRDTEAFF.

The chain links TRBV5-1 to TRBJ2-3, with 7 bases lining up with TRBD1. CDR1 and CDR2 from the germline V gene are SGHRS and YFSETQ. The CDR3 covers 16 residues. V lost 0 bases to trimming and J lost 0 bases; unmatched junction nucleotides: 4. For the CDR3, the DNA is TGCGCCAGCAGCTTGGACAGGGGCGGGAGCACAGATACGCAGTATTTT. Translated, it gives CASSLDRGGSTDTQYF.

J is TRBJ2-7 and V is TRBV7-2; possibly TRBD1 for D (5 bases). The V gene lost 3 bases and the J gene lost 0 bases, with 9 bases spanning the gap. The CDR3 is made up of 14 amino acids. Germline-derived CDR1 and CDR2 are SGHTA and FQGNSA. The CDR3 DNA is TGTGCCAGCAGCTTTCAGGGATTCTCCTACGAGCAGTACTTC. Protein: CASSFQGFSYEQYF.

This chain joins TRBV11-2 and TRBJ1-1; no firm D call. Trimming left V 4 bases short and J 0 bases short, with 6 bases between. Germline-derived CDR1 and CDR2 are SGHAT and FQNNGV. CDR3 length: 13 amino acids. Here the CDR3 reads CASSSSLNTEAFF. Written as DNA, the CDR3 is TGTGCCAGCAGCTCCTCCCTGAACACTGAAGCTTTCTTT.

The J gene is TRBJ2-3, the V gene TRBV2, with TRBD1 as a possible D gene (6 bases). V was clipped by 0 bases and J by 6 bases, with 10 bases between them. Germline CDR1 reads SNHLY; CDR2 reads FYNNEI. The CDR3 has 14 amino acids. CDR3 amino acids: CASSEARTADTQYF. The CDR3 DNA reads TGTGCCAGCAGTGAAGCGCGGACAGCCGATACGCAGTATTTT.

The chain couples TRBV5-1 to TRBJ2-7, with 8 bases that match TRBD2. V lost 2 bases to trimming and J lost 2 bases; unmatched junction nucleotides: 21. This CDR3 region has 20 residues. CDR1 SGHRS and CDR2 YFSETQ come from the germline V gene. As DNA, the CDR3 is TGCGCCAGCAGCTTAGGTCCTTATTCTGGGACCAGCGGGAGTACCTACGAGCAGTACTTC. This gives the protein CASSLGPYSGTSGSTYEQYF.

J is TRBJ2-3 and V is TRBV2, with 7 bases fitting TRBD1. The CDR3 loop spans 13 amino acids. Unmatched junction bases numbered 5, after V lost 5 bases and J lost 6 bases. CDR1 is SNHLY and CDR2 is FYNNEI in the germline V gene. CDR3 amino acids: CASSNQGVDTQYF. The CDR3 DNA reads TGTGCCAGCAGTAACCAGGGGGTGGATACGCAGTATTTT.